The rows below give T cell receptor beta chains drawn from one sample of a study of post-analysis software for immune sequencing data. TCRdb re-derived calls from the PCR reads in MiXCR, one entry per CDR3 protein. The sample carries 650,000 to 850,000 distinct CDR3 sequences, around 46% recorded once. Sequencing was done on a sample of blood. These receptor sequences come from a girl aged 5-17 years with multiple sclerosis. The CDR3 runs from the conserved cysteine through the conserved F or W. The order of the fields is D gene, J gene, clone size, V gene, CDR3 length, CDR3 DNA, CDR3 protein. The D gene is left open where the match is weak. Not every row has a clone size; where given, it reads once, few, many or a size class.

.,TRBJ1-5,.,TRBV3-1,14,TGTGCCAGCAGCCAAGTCGGGCAGAGTCAGCCCCAGCATTTT,CASSQVGQSQPQHF
TRBD2,TRBJ2-1,.,TRBV20-1,16,TGCAGTGCTAGAGCTCTAGCGGGAGGGTCCTACAACGAGCAGTTCTTC,CSARALAGGSYNEQFF
.,TRBJ2-5,.,TRBV2,14,TGTGCCAGCAGCGAAGCCCCCGGTAAAGAGACCCAGTACTTC,CASSEAPGKETQYF
.,TRBJ1-2,few,TRBV6-5,14,TGTGCCAGCAGTTACCTCGGGAGACCCTATGGCTACACCTTC,CASSYLGRPYGYTF
TRBD1,TRBJ1-2,.,TRBV14,14,TGTGCCAGCAGCGGGACAGGGGGTATCTATGGCTACACCTTC,CASSGTGGIYGYTF
.,TRBJ2-7,few,TRBV27,15,TGTGCCAGCAGTCCCTCGTGGGTAAGCTCCTACGAGCAGTACTTC,CASSPSWVSSYEQYF
.,TRBJ2-1,few,TRBV4-2,15,TGTGCCAGCAGCCAAGATCCCGGTAGGGACAATGAGCAGTTCTTC,CASSQDPGRDNEQFF
TRBD2,TRBJ2-7,few,TRBV20-1,16,TGCAGTGCTAGCCCCCTGACTAGCGGGAGACATGACGAGCAGTACTTC,CSASPLTSGRHDEQYF
.,TRBJ1-2,once,TRBV9,9,TGTGCCAGCGAGCCCGGCTACACCTTC,CASEPGYTF
.,TRBJ2-5,.,TRBV9,14,TGTGCCAGCAGCACCGGGACTGCTCAAGGGACCCAGTACTTC,CASSTGTAQGTQYF
.,TRBJ1-1,.,TRBV6-1,13,TGTGCCTGCATCCTCGACAGAGACACTGAAGCTTTCTTT,CACILDRDTEAFF
.,TRBJ2-7,.,TRBV7-9,11,TGTGCCAGCAGCATAAGGGGCGAGCAGTACTTC,CASSIRGEQYF
.,TRBJ2-1,.,TRBV7-2,13,TGTGCCAGCAGCTTAGAGGCTAGCGATAAGCAGTTCTTC,CASSLEASDKQFF
.,TRBJ2-1,few,TRBV18,14,TGTGCCAGCTCACCCCCTCGGTCCGTCAATGAGCAGTTCTTC,CASSPPRSVNEQFF
.,TRBJ2-1,few,TRBV20-1,14,TGCAGTGCTAGACGGCTAGTAGTCCGCAATGAGCAGTTCTTC,CSARRLVVRNEQFF
TRBD2,TRBJ2-1,.,TRBV7-3,17,TGTGCCAGCAGCTTAATTGGGAGGACTAGTTCGATTGGTGAGCAGTTCTTC,CASSLIGRTSSIGEQFF
TRBD2,TRBJ2-3,.,TRBV7-9,16,TGTGCCAGCAGCTTGTCGGCGGGAGTTCTCACAGATACGCAGTATTTT,CASSLSAGVLTDTQYF
.,TRBJ2-6,few,TRBV28,14,TGTGCCAGCACTGGGGCATTTGGGGCCAACGTCCTGACTTTC,CASTGAFGANVLTF